One sample yielded the 22 T cell receptor beta chains listed below, sequenced in a study of blood T cell repertoires in COVID-19. Method: immunoSEQ multiplex PCR; TCRdb's copy keeps in-frame clones and lacks some. This sample has 130,000 or so clones, with just under 85% found just once. The specimen sequenced was peripheral blood. The receptors derive from a woman at least 80 years old with acute or convalescent COVID-19.

J is TRBJ2-3 and V is TRBV15; D may be TRBD1 (5 bases). This CDR3 has 15 residues. With 0 bases removed from V and 6 bases from J, the gap between germline ends came to 13 bases. In germline, CDR1 is LNHNV, CDR2 YYDKDF (reference sequence). The CDR3 DNA reads as TGTGCCACCAGCAGAGATCCGGCAGGGCATGATACGCAGTATTTT. It encodes CATSRDPAGHDTQYF.

This clone showed up just once. The chain recombines TRBV2 with TRBJ2-7, with D perhaps TRBD2 (5 bases). The CDR3 runs 14 residues. Trimming took off 8 bases at V and 5 bases at J, with 19 bases between the two ends. The germline gives CDR1 SNHLY, CDR2 FYNNEI. CDR3 nucleotides: TGTGCCAGCGGTACGTCCGGAGGATCGAACGAGCAGTACTTC. Protein product: CASGTSGGSNEQYF.

A single count supports this clone. The J gene is TRBJ2-1, the V gene TRBV12-3 or TRBV12-4, with 7 nucleotides matching TRBD2. V lost 8 bases to trimming and J lost 7 bases; unmatched junction nucleotides: 8. The CDR3 spans 13 residues. The CDR3 sequence is CASCLSGKNEQFF. CDR3 bases: TGTGCCAGCTGCTTAAGCGGGAAAAATGAGCAGTTCTTC.

The chain carries TRBV10-3 and TRBJ1-2, with D tentatively TRBD1 (6 bases). This CDR3 is built from 15 residues. Per the germline V gene, CDR1 is ENHRY and CDR2 is SYGVKD. Trimming removed 6 bases at V and 4 bases at J, with 18 bases between. The CDR3: CAIRTERGRGYGYTF. As DNA, the CDR3 is TGTGCCATCAGAACGGAGCGGGGGCGAGGCTATGGCTACACCTTC.

The genes are TRBV29-1 and TRBJ1-1; D ambiguous. The CDR3 has 13 residues. Germline V lookup: CDR1 SQVTM, CDR2 ANQGSEA. V was trimmed by 4 bases and J by 0 bases, leaving 9 bases between them. CDR3 sequence (DNA): TGCAGCGTTGTGGCAGGATTGAACACTGAAGCTTTCTTT. Translation: CSVVAGLNTEAFF.

The CDR3 sequence: CASTHTSEQFYGYTF. The CDR3 DNA is TGTGCCAGCACCCACACCTCGGAACAGTTCTATGGCTACACCTTC. The V call is TRBV7-2, the J call TRBJ1-2; no reliable D call. V was shortened by 7 bases and J by 4 bases, with 19 bases between the two germline ends. There are 15 residues in the CDR3. Germline values: CDR1 SGHTA, CDR2 FQGNSA. The whole variable domain, filled in from reference TRBV7-2 and TRBJ1-2, reads GAGVSQSPSNKVTEKGKDVELRCDPISGHTALYWYRQSLGQGLEFLIYFQGNSAPDKSGLPSDRFSAERTGGSVSTLTIQRTQQEDSAVYLCASTHTSEQFYGYTFGSGTRLTVV.

Remarks on this clone: Other DNA sequences in the sample encode the same CDR3. This chain uses TRBV7-9 with TRBJ2-3, with unresolved D. Trimming pared 1 base from V and 6 bases from J, leaving 5 bases between. The CDR3 contains 12 residues. Germline CDR1 and CDR2: SEHNR and FQNEAQ (reference sequence). The CDR3 here is CASSLVSDTQYF. CDR3 sequence (DNA): TGTGCCAGCAGCTTAGTGTCGGATACGCAGTATTTT.

The chain carries TRBV4-1 and TRBJ1-4, with 8 bases lining up with TRBD1. The CDR3 is made up of 18 amino acids. Unmatched junction bases numbered 9, after V lost 2 bases and J lost 1 base. Looked up from germline, CDR1 is MGHRA and CDR2 is YSYEKL. CDR3 in amino acids: CASSQQGQGVKTNEKLFF. CDR3 DNA sequence: TGCGCCAGCAGCCAACAAGGACAGGGCGTAAAAACTAATGAAAAACTGTTTTTT.

The chain employs TRBV7-9 and TRBJ2-3; D might be TRBD2 (5 bases). There are 12 residues in the CDR3. The V end lost 3 bases, the J end lost 6 bases, and 7 bases lay between the germline ends. Per germline, CDR1 SEHNR and CDR2 FQNEAQ (reference sequence). In DNA, the CDR3 is TGTGCCAGCAGCTTCGAGCGGGATACGCAGTATTTT. Encoded protein: CASSFERDTQYF.

J is TRBJ2-2 and V is TRBV4-2; 8 bases agree with TRBD1. The CDR3 is made up of 15 amino acids. CDR1 and CDR2 from the germline V gene are LGHNA and YNFKEQ. Trimming took 4 bases from V and 8 from J; bases not matched to a gene: 9. The CDR3 DNA is TGTGCCAGCAGCCCGTTGGACAGGGTTTCTGGGGAGCTGTTTTTT. Its translation is CASSPLDRVSGELFF.

The chain joins TRBV7-3 to TRBJ1-4; no definite D call. In germline, CDR1 is SGHTA, CDR2 FQGTGA. This CDR3 is built from 15 residues. Trimming cost V 5 bases and J 8 bases, with 18 bases left between them. CDR3: CASSLTGRPEEKLFF. CDR3 bases: TGTGCCAGCAGCCTCACCGGTCGTCCGGAGGAAAAACTGTTTTTT. The variable domain in full, completed from reference TRBV7-3 and TRBJ1-4, reads GAGVSQTPSNKVTEKGKYVELRCDPISGHTALYWYRQSLGQGPEFLIYFQGTGAADDSGLPNDRFFAVRPEGSVSTLKIQRTERGDSAVYLCASSLTGRPEEKLFFGSGTQLSVL.

This clone turned up a few times. The V and J genes are TRBV9 and TRBJ1-6; TRBD1 matches 7 bases. Germline CDR1 reads SGDLS; CDR2 reads YYNGEE. Trimming at V came to 4 bases and at J to 6 bases, leaving 7 bases not matched to a gene. This CDR3 contains 15 residues. In DNA, the CDR3 is TGTGCCAGCAGCACACCCGGGACAGTTAATTCACCCCTCCACTTT. Encoded protein: CASSTPGTVNSPLHF.

The V gene is TRBV4-3, the J gene TRBJ1-4, with 7 bases fitting TRBD1. Trimming at V came to 1 base and at J to 5 bases, leaving 7 bases not matched to a gene. Per the germline V gene, CDR1 is LGHNA and CDR2 is YSLEER. This CDR3 region has 16 residues. The CDR3 DNA is TGCGCCAGCAGCCAAGTTACGACAGGGCCAAATGAAAAACTGTTTTTT. Translation: CASSQVTTGPNEKLFF.

The rearrangement uses TRBV4-2 and TRBJ1-3, with D maybe TRBD1 (5 bases). From germline, CDR1 is LGHNA and CDR2 YNFKEQ. V was cut by 3 bases and J by 2 bases, with 11 bases left in between. CDR3 length: 15 amino acids. CDR3 in DNA: TGTGCCAGCAGCCACCCCTCAGGGACTGGAAACACCATATATTTT. It codes for CASSHPSGTGNTIYF.

The V gene is TRBV3-1 (or the pseudogene TRBV3-2), the J gene TRBJ1-4; 11 positions agree with TRBD1. V dropped 4 bases and J dropped 8; count of bases not matched to a gene: 6. The CDR3 is made up of 15 amino acids. Germline assignment: CDR1 LGHDT and CDR2 YNNKEL (reference sequence). This chain's CDR3 is CASSLRTGGKEKLFF. DNA for the CDR3: TGTGCCAGCAGCCTACGGACAGGGGGCAAGGAAAAACTGTTTTTT.

This chain connects TRBV5-4 to TRBJ2-7; 8 nucleotides line up with TRBD1. The germline gives CDR1 SGHNT, CDR2 YYREEE (reference sequence). The CDR3 contains 14 residues. J lost 2 bases, V lost 2 bases, and 3 bases had no gene match. CDR3 residues: CASSFRDRTYEQYF. CDR3 DNA sequence: TGTGCCAGCAGCTTCCGGGACAGGACCTACGAGCAGTACTTC.

The chain carries TRBV27 and TRBJ1-5; unclear D gene. V lost 2 bases and J 4 bases, leaving 6 bases between the germline ends. The CDR3 contains 13 residues. Germline assignment: CDR1 MNHEY and CDR2 SMNVEV (reference sequence). The CDR3 is CASSLLTNQPQHF. The DNA of the CDR3 is TGTGCCAGCAGTTTACTAACTAATCAGCCCCAGCATTTT.

The chain recombines TRBV27 with TRBJ1-4, with 10 bases aligning to TRBD1. The CDR3 length is 15 residues. Looked up from germline, CDR1 is MNHEY and CDR2 is SMNVEV (reference sequence). V dropped 4 bases and J dropped 8; count of bases not matched to a gene: 7. The CDR3 DNA reads TGTGCCAGCAGTTCCACGGACAGGGGGAAGGAAAAACTGTTTTTT. Protein sequence: CASSSTDRGKEKLFF.

The J gene is TRBJ1-2, the V gene TRBV7-2; D perhaps matches TRBD1 (6 bases). Trimming pared 2 bases from V and 7 bases from J, leaving 14 bases between. CDR1 is SGHTA, CDR2 FQGNSA, per germline. This CDR3 region has 14 residues. CDR3 protein: CASSLRSGETGYTF. The CDR3 nucleotides read TGTGCCAGCAGCTTAAGGTCAGGGGAGACTGGCTACACCTTC.

This clone has just a few counts. The CDR3 coding sequence is TGCGCCAGCAGCTTGACGGGCAGGGGCGCGAACACTGAAGCTTTCTTT. Translated: CASSLTGRGANTEAFF. The V gene is TRBV5-1, the J gene TRBJ1-1; possible D gene TRBD1, 6 bases. The CDR3 extends over 16 amino acids. Trimming removed 1 base from V and 1 base from J, with 14 bases in between. Germline V gives CDR1 SGHRS, CDR2 YFSETQ.

This clone was observed once. This chain links TRBV29-1 with TRBJ2-7; TRBD2 matches 8 bases. Germline trimming cut 2 bases from V and 3 bases from J; bases unmatched to any gene: 6. The CDR3 runs to 14 residues. Germline V CDR1 and CDR2: SQVTM, ANQGSEA. The CDR3 DNA sequence: TGCAGCGTTGAAAAGGGCGCGGGGGGCTACGAGCAGTACTTC. Its protein product is CSVEKGAGGYEQYF.

This clone was seen only a few times. The rearrangement links TRBV5-1 to TRBJ1-1; tentatively, D is TRBD1 (6 bases). The CDR3 covers 17 residues. Looked up from germline, CDR1 is SGHRS and CDR2 is YFSETQ. Trimming took off 3 bases at V and 0 bases at J, with 18 bases between the two ends. CDR3 protein: CASSSGQMSRLNTEAFF. For the CDR3, the DNA is TGCGCCAGCAGCTCTGGACAGATGAGCCGTTTGAACACTGAAGCTTTCTTT.